This T cell receptor beta chain was sequenced during a study of blood T cells in healthy people across ages. Primed by a sample-barcoded 5' primer and a J-beta primer mix, a second PCR proceeded for about 6 to 12 cycles. TCRdb re-called the 5' RACE reads through MiXCR, storing one row per CDR3 protein. The repertoire consists of 950,000 to 1,200,000 distinct CDR3 sequences, with 35% to 45% occurring once and the leading ten covering roughly 14%. Trimming stripped 2 bases from V and 4 bases from J, with 17 bases between. The CDR3 extends over 16 amino acids. Germline CDR1 is MNHNS and CDR2 is SASEGT. This clonotype was counted a single time.

This clonotype originated in a young man in good health. The genes are TRBV6-1 and TRBJ1-1; D unclear. Sequenced sample: blood. As DNA, the CDR3 is TGTGCCAGCAGTGAATTCCCAGGTCTATCCCGCACTGAAGCTTTCTTT. It specifies CASSEFPGLSRTEAFF.